A selection of T cell receptor beta chains follows, all from one sample in a study of blood T cells in healthy people across ages. TCRdb re-called the 5' RACE reads with MiXCR, one entry per CDR3 protein. This table has about 830,000 distinct CDR3 sequences, 55% to 75% appearing once. The sequencing input was blood. The receptor set was obtained from a man aged 30-40 years in good health. CDR3s include the opening cysteine and the closing phenylalanine or tryptophan. Fields, in order: V gene, J gene, clone size, D gene, CDR3 DNA, CDR3 protein. A D gene is named only where the DNA matches it firmly. Clone size is given for some rows only: seen once, a few or many times, or a class if the clone is expanded.

TRBV5-1	TRBJ2-1	-	-	TGCGCCAGCAGCTTGGCGGGAGTGGGGTTAAATGAGCAGTTCTTC	CASSLAGVGLNEQFF
TRBV13	TRBJ1-2	-	-	TGTGCCAGCAGAACGACAGTGCAAAATGGCTACACCTTC	CASRTTVQNGYTF
TRBV20-1	TRBJ2-5	-	TRBD1	TGCAGTGCTAGGAAAGACAGGGCCTTAGAGACCCAGTACTTC	CSARKDRALETQYF
TRBV2	TRBJ2-1	-	TRBD1	TGTGCCAGCAGTATAGGGACAGGTGATAAGGATGAGCAGTTCTTC	CASSIGTGDKDEQFF
TRBV12-3/TRBV12-4	TRBJ1-1	few	-	TGTGCCAGCAGTCCCCGGCCGGGCACTGAAGCTTTCTTT	CASSPRPGTEAFF
TRBV7-3	TRBJ2-7	few	-	TGTGCCAGCAGCTTAACAGGCGGGAAGGCCTACGAGCAGTACTTC	CASSLTGGKAYEQYF
TRBV5-1	TRBJ2-1	few	-	TGCGCCAGCAGCCCAGGAGGGGCGGTGCAGTTCTTC	CASSPGGAVQFF
TRBV20-1	TRBJ2-1	-	-	TGCAGTGCTAGTCCAAGTCGGGGGGCGGATGAGACCCAGTTCTTC	CSASPSRGADETQFF
TRBV20-1	TRBJ2-5	many	TRBD2	TGCAGTGCTAGAGCCCCTTACGGGAGGGCCTATGAGACCCAGTACTTC	CSARAPYGRAYETQYF
TRBV7-2	TRBJ2-1	-	-	TGTGCCAGCAGCTTAGGGGACGCTCGGGCAGAGACCCAGTTCTTC	CASSLGDARAETQFF
TRBV20-1	TRBJ2-1	-	-	TGCAGTGCTAGGGGACTTTTCAATGAGCAGTTCTTC	CSARGLFNEQFF
TRBV4-3	TRBJ2-4	-	-	TGCGCCAGCAGCCAAGATCTGAGCGGCGGGCAGTACTTC	CASSQDLSGGQYF
TRBV20-1	TRBJ2-5	-	-	TGCAGTGCTACACAGGGATACCAAGAGACCCAGTACTTC	CSATQGYQETQYF
TRBV9	TRBJ2-7	few	TRBD1	TGTGCCAGCAGCGTCTCCCGGGACAGGGCAGACGAGCAGTACTTC	CASSVSRDRADEQYF
TRBV7-2	TRBJ2-3	few	-	TGTGCCAGCAGCGTGGGCGGGGACACAGATACGCAGTATTTT	CASSVGGDTDTQYF
TRBV13	TRBJ1-6	-	-	TGTGCCAGCAGCGCCCGGGTGGACATTGGGAATTCACCCCTCCACTTT	CASSARVDIGNSPLHF
TRBV6-1	TRBJ1-2	many	-	TGTGCCGGCAGCGGGTCATCTTATGGCTACACCTTC	CAGSGSSYGYTF
TRBV7-2	TRBJ1-5	-	TRBD1	TGTGCCAGCAGCGATGGGGGACAGGGGGCACAGCCCCAGCATTTT	CASSDGGQGAQPQHF
TRBV21-1	TRBJ1-5	-	-	TGTGCCAGCAGCAAACGGCTATGGACAGGAGCTTCGTATAGCAATCAGCCCCAGCATTTT	CASSKRLWTGASYSNQPQHF
TRBV15	TRBJ2-2	few	-	TGTGCCACCAGCAGAGATCAAGTAGGAAGCACCGGGGAGCTGTTTTTT	CATSRDQVGSTGELFF
TRBV7-3	TRBJ2-7	-	TRBD2	TGTGCCAGCAGCTTAAATGGTCGTGGCGGGGGTGGCGAGCAGTACTTC	CASSLNGRGGGGEQYF
TRBV12-3/TRBV12-4	TRBJ1-6	-	-	TGTGCCAGCAGCCAATCTACAGGCTCGATTTCACCCCTCCACTTT	CASSQSTGSISPLHF
TRBV12-3/TRBV12-4	TRBJ2-1	-	-	TGTGCCAGCAGTTTAGGTAGGCGCCAAAATTACAATGAGCAGTTCTTC	CASSLGRRQNYNEQFF
TRBV5-1	TRBJ2-1	few	-	TGCGCCAGCCCCTGGGACTTACTATACAATGAGCAGTTCTTC	CASPWDLLYNEQFF
TRBV5-1	TRBJ2-3	few	-	TGCGCCAGCAGCTATGACTGGACGACAGATACGCAGTATTTT	CASSYDWTTDTQYF
TRBV7-2	TRBJ2-1	once	-	TGTCCCAGCAGCTTAAGTCGGGTAGAAGGAAATGAGCAGTTCTTC	CPSSLSRVEGNEQFF
TRBV11-2	TRBJ2-7	-	TRBD2	TGTGCCAGCAGCTTGAGACTAGCGGGGGGATCCGAGCAGTACTTC	CASSLRLAGGSEQYF
TRBV13	TRBJ2-1	-	-	TGTGCCAGCAGCTTAGAACCCGGGGGCGATGAGCAGTTCTTC	CASSLEPGGDEQFF
TRBV6-1	TRBJ1-2	few	-	TGTGCCTCAGGGGCGGCCGTCGGCTACACCTTC	CASGAAVGYTF
TRBV29-1	TRBJ2-1	-	TRBD2	TGCAGCGTCCGAGACGCGGGAGGGTACAATGAGCAGTTCTTC	CSVRDAGGYNEQFF
TRBV20-1	TRBJ2-3	-	TRBD2	TGCAGTGCTAGGAGCCTTCAGACTAGCGGAGTAAAGGATACGCAGTATTTT	CSARSLQTSGVKDTQYF
TRBV25-1	TRBJ2-5	-	TRBD2	TGTGCCAGCAGTGATCCCTCCGGTGGCGGGAGGGATGAGCAGTACTTC	CASSDPSGGGRDEQYF
TRBV5-1	TRBJ1-1	-	-	TGCGCCAGCAGCCCGCGTGGGGGGGCTGAAGCTTTCTTT	CASSPRGGAEAFF
TRBV7-9	TRBJ2-7	-	-	TGTGCCAGCAGCTCTCTCCTGAGTACCTACGAGCAGTACTTC	CASSSLLSTYEQYF
TRBV7-2	TRBJ2-4	-	TRBD2	TGTGCCAGCAGCTTTCGTAGCGGGATCTTTAACATTCAGTACTTC	CASSFRSGIFNIQYF
TRBV6-6	TRBJ1-2	-	-	TGTGCCAGCAAAACCAGGGTTTCGGAGGGCTACACCTTC	CASKTRVSEGYTF